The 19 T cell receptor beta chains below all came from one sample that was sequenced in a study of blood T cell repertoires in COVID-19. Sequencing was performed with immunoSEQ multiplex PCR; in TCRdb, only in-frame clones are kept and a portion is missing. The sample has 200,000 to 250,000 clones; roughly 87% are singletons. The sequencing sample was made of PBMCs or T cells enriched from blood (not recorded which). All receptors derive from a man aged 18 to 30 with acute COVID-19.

CDR3 sequence reads: CASRSPGQFDAFF. The CDR3 nucleotides are TGTGCCAGCAGATCCCCGGGACAGTTTGACGCTTTCTTT. This sequence joins TRBV28 and TRBJ1-1; 7 positions match TRBD1. Germline V gene data show CDR1 as MDHEN and CDR2 as SYDVKM. Trimming at V came to 6 bases and at J to 11 bases, leaving 12 bases not matched to a gene. The CDR3 contains 13 residues. Combining the CDR3 with reference TRBV28 and TRBJ1-1 gives the whole variable domain DVKVTQSSRYLVKRTGEKVFLECVQDMDHENMFWYRQDPGLGLRLIYFSYDVKMKEKGDIPEGYSVSREKKERFSLILESASTNQTSMYLCASRSPGQFDAFFGQGTRLTVV.

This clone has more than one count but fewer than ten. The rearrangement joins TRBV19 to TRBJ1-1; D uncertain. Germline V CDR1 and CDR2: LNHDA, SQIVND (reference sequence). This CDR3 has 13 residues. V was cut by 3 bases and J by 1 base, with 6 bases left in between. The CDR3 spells CASSIRGNTEAFF. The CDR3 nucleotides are TGTGCCAGTAGTATCCGGGGGAACACTGAAGCTTTCTTT.

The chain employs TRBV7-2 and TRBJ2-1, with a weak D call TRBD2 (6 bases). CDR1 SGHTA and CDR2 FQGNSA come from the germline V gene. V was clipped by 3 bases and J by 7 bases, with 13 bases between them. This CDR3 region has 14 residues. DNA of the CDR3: TGTGCCAGCAGCTTTTCGCTAGCGCTGAATGAGCAGTTCTTC. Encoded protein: CASSFSLALNEQFF.

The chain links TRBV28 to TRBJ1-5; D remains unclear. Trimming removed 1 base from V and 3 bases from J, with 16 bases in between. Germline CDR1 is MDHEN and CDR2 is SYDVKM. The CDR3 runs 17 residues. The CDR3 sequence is CASSLSLIGQNNQPQHF. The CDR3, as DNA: TGTGCCAGCAGTTTATCGCTAATTGGGCAGAACAATCAGCCCCAGCATTTT.

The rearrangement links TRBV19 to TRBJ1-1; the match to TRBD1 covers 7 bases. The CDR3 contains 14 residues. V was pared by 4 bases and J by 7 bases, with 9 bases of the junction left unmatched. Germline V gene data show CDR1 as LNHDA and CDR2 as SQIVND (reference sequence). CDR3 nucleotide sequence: TGTGCCAGTAGTACCCTTGGCACAGGGGTTGAAGCTTTCTTT. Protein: CASSTLGTGVEAFF.

The CDR3 region has the DNA TGTGCCAGCAGCCAAGATGGGACTCTCATTCCTCGGGAGCAGTACTTC. This encodes CASSQDGTLIPREQYF. The chain combines TRBV4-2 with TRBJ2-7; possible D gene TRBD2, 6 bases. Germline V gene sequence: CDR1 LGHNA, CDR2 YNFKEQ. V dropped 0 bases and J dropped 7 bases, with 19 bases sitting between them. The CDR3 extends over 16 amino acids.

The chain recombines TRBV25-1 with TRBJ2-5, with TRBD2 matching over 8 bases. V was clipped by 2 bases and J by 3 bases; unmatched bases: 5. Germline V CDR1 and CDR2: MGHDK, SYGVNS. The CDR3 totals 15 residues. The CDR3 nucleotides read TGTGCCAGCAGTGAAACCGGGACTAGTAAAGAGACCCAGTACTTC. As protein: CASSETGTSKETQYF.

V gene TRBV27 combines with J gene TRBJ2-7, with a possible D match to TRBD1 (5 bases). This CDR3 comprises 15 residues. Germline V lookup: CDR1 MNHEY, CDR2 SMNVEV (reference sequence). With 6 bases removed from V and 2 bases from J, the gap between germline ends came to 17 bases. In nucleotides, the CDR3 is TGTGCCAGCAGCCTCAATCAGGGATCGGCCTACGAGCAGTACTTC. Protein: CASSLNQGSAYEQYF.

The CDR3 sequence is CASSDGWDTEAFF. As DNA, the CDR3 is TGTGCCAGCAGTGACGGGTGGGACACTGAAGCTTTCTTT. The chain combines TRBV6-1 with TRBJ1-1; D gene uncertain. The V and J ends lost 3 bases and 3 bases respectively, with 8 bases between them. CDR3 size: 13 residues. In germline, CDR1 is MNHNS, CDR2 SASEGT.

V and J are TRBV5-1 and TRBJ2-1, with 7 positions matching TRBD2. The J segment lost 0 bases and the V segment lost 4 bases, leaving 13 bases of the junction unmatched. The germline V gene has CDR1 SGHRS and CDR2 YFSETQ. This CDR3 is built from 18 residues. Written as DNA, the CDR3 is TGCGCCAGCAGCCAGACAGCGGGACTCACTACCTCCTACAATGAGCAGTTCTTC. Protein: CASSQTAGLTTSYNEQFF. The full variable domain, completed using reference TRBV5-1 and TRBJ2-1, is KAGVTQTPRYLIKTRGQQVTLSCSPISGHRSVSWYQQTPGQGLQFLFEYFSETQRNKGNFPGRFSGRQFSNSRSEMNVSTLELGDSALYLCASSQTAGLTTSYNEQFFGPGTRLTVL.

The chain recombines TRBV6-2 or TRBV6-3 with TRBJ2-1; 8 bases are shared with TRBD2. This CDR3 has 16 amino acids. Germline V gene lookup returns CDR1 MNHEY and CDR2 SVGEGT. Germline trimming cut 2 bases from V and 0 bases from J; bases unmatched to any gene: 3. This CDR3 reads CASSYAGTSSYNEQFF. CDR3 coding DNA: TGTGCCAGCAGTTACGCCGGGACTAGCTCCTACAATGAGCAGTTCTTC.

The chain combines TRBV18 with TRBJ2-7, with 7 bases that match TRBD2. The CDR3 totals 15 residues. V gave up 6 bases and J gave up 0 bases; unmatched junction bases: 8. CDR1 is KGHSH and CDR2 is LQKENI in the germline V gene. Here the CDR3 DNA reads TGTGCCAGCTCTCTCTTCCGGGACTACTCCTACGAGCAGTACTTC. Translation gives CASSLFRDYSYEQYF.

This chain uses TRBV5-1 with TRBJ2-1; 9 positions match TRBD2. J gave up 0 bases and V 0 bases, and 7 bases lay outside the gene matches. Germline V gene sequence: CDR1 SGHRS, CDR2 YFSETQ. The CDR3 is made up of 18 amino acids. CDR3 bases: TGCGCCAGCAGCTTGGAAACTAGCGGGCGAAGCTCCTACAATGAGCAGTTCTTC. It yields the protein CASSLETSGRSSYNEQFF.

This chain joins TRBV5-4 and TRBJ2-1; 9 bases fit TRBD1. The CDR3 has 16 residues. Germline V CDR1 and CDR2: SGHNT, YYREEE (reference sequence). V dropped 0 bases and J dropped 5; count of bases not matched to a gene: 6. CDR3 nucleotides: TGTGCCAGCAGCTTGGGGGTACAGGGGGCTAACAATGAGCAGTTCTTC. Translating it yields CASSLGVQGANNEQFF.

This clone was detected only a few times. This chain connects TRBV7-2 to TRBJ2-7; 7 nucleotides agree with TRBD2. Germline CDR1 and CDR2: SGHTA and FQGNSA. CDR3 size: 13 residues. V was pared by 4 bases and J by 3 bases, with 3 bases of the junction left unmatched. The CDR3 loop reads CASSYTGGYEQYF. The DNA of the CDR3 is TGTGCCAGCAGCTATACGGGGGGCTACGAGCAGTACTTC.

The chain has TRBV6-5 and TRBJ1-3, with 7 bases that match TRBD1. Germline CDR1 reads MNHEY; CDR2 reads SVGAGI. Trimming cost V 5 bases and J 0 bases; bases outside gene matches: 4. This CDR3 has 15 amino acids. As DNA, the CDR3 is TGTGCCAGCAGTCGAGGACAGGCCTCTGGAAACACCATATATTTT. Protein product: CASSRGQASGNTIYF.

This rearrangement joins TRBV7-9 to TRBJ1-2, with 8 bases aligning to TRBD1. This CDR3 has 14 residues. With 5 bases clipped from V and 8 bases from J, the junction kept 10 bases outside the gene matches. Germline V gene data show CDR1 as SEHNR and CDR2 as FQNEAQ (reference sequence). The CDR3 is CASSDRGQGMGYTF. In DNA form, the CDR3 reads TGTGCCAGCAGCGACCGAGGACAGGGTATGGGCTACACCTTC.

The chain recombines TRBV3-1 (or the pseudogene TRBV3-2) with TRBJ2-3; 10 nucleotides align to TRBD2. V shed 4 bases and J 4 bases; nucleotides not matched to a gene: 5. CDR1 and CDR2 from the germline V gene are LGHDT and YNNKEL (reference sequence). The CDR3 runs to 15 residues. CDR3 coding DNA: TGTGCCAGCAGCCCCGAAGGACTAGCGGCAGATACGCAGTATTTT. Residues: CASSPEGLAADTQYF.

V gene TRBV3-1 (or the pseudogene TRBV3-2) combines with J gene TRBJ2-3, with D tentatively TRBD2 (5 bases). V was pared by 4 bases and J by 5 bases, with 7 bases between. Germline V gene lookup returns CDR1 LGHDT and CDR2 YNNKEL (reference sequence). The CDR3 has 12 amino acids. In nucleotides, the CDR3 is TGTGCCAGCAGCCCAGGAGGAGATACGCAGTATTTT. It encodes CASSPGGDTQYF.